The 29 T cell receptor beta chains below all came from one sample that was sequenced in a study of blood T cell repertoires in COVID-19. The assay was immunoSEQ multiplex PCR, and TCRdb's table has in-frame clones only and misses some. The top ten hold less than 2% of the sample, which has around 140,000 clones, about 87% seen once. The sample consisted of peripheral blood. The origin of the receptors is a woman in her fifties or sixties with acute or convalescent COVID-19.

This rearrangement joins TRBV2 to TRBJ2-2, with 7 nucleotides matching TRBD2. CDR1 is SNHLY, CDR2 FYNNEI, per germline. The ends lost 3 bases at V and 1 base at J; junction bases unmatched: 8. The CDR3 sequence is 17 residues long. CDR3 nucleotide sequence: TGTGCCAGCAGTGACGGGCGGGGGTCAGGGAACACCGGGGAGCTGTTTTTT. Translation gives CASSDGRGSGNTGELFF.

The chain links TRBV18 to TRBJ1-3; perhaps TRBD1 as D (5 bases). The germline V and J ends were trimmed by 3 bases and 1 base, with 10 bases remaining between them. Germline CDR1 reads KGHSH; CDR2 reads LQKENI. This CDR3 region has 15 residues. The CDR3 nucleotides are TGTGCCAGCTCACCTCCCGGGGGTTCTGGAAACACCATATATTTT. This translates into CASSPPGGSGNTIYF.

The chain couples TRBV10-3 to TRBJ1-1; 10 bases line up with TRBD1. The CDR3 has 15 amino acids. Germline V gives CDR1 ENHRY, CDR2 SYGVKD. The V gene end was trimmed by 4 bases and the J gene end by 6 bases; junction bases not matched to a gene: 8. The CDR3 spells CAISAIGTGVPEAFF. CDR3 in DNA: TGTGCCATCAGTGCGATTGGGACAGGGGTTCCTGAAGCTTTCTTT.

V gene TRBV19 combines with J gene TRBJ2-1, with 9 nucleotides matching TRBD2. The CDR3 is made up of 14 amino acids. The germline gives CDR1 LNHDA, CDR2 SQIVND (reference sequence). The J segment lost 10 bases and the V segment lost 5 bases, leaving 9 bases of the junction unmatched. The CDR3 protein is CASSYPGLAYEQFF. Written as DNA, the CDR3 is TGTGCCAGTAGTTACCCGGGACTAGCATACGAGCAGTTCTTC. Together with reference TRBV19 and TRBJ2-1, the CDR3 gives the full variable domain: DGGITQSPKYLFRKEGQNVTLSCEQNLNHDAMYWYRQDPGQGLRLIYYSQIVNDFQKGDIAEGYSVSREKKESFPLTVTSAQKNPTAFYLCASSYPGLAYEQFFGPGTRLTVL.

The J gene is TRBJ2-7, the V gene TRBV2; tentative D call: TRBD1 (6 bases). Looked up from germline, CDR1 is SNHLY and CDR2 is FYNNEI. The V and J ends lost 7 bases and 2 bases respectively, with 12 bases between them. The CDR3 consists of 13 residues. In DNA, the CDR3 is TGTGCCAGCAAGCCGGGACACCCCTACGAGCAGTACTTC. Encoded protein: CASKPGHPYEQYF.

This rearrangement joins TRBV30 to TRBJ1-1; no firm D call. This CDR3 region has 12 residues. Per the germline V gene, CDR1 is GTSNPN and CDR2 is SVGIG (reference sequence). V gave up 1 base and J gave up 0 bases, with 3 bases separating them. The DNA for the CDR3 is TGTGCCTGGAGTGCCATGAACACTGAAGCTTTCTTT. Translated: CAWSAMNTEAFF.

The J gene is TRBJ1-2, the V gene TRBV10-3, with D possibly TRBD1 on 6 matching bases. CDR1 and CDR2 from the germline V gene are ENHRY and SYGVKD. V was pared by 8 bases and J by 0 bases, with 13 bases between. The CDR3 runs 14 residues. CDR3 sequence: CAIRRTDSNYGYTF. As DNA, the CDR3 is TGTGCCATCCGACGGACAGACTCTAACTATGGCTACACCTTC.

The CDR3 coding sequence is TGTGCCAGCAGCAAAGGAAGCCCGGGACAGTTGGAGGCTAACTATGGCTACACCTTC. This sequence encodes CASSKGSPGQLEANYGYTF. V usage is TRBV21-1 and J usage is TRBJ1-2; no DNA check was done on the table's D call, TRBD1. TRBV21-1 is a pseudogene segment. The CDR3 is made up of 19 amino acids.

The chain has TRBV5-1 and TRBJ2-7; D perhaps matches TRBD2 (6 bases). Between the trimmed V and J ends, which lost 0 bases and 7 bases, there was a span of 14 bases. Per germline, CDR1 SGHRS and CDR2 YFSETQ. This CDR3 region has 14 residues. The CDR3 DNA sequence: TGCGCCAGCAGCTTGGAGTGGGACTTCCAGGAGCAGTACTTC. It codes for CASSLEWDFQEQYF. Drawing the rest from reference TRBV5-1 and TRBJ2-7, the complete variable domain is KAGVTQTPRYLIKTRGQQVTLSCSPISGHRSVSWYQQTPGQGLQFLFEYFSETQRNKGNFPGRFSGRQFSNSRSEMNVSTLELGDSALYLCASSLEWDFQEQYFGPGTRLTVT.

The CDR3 region is CASSYADRGLYEQYF. The DNA of the CDR3 is TGTGCCAGCAGTTACGCGGACAGGGGGCTCTACGAGCAGTACTTC. The V gene is TRBV6-5, the J gene TRBJ2-7; 11 nucleotides match TRBD1. Germline V gene lookup returns CDR1 MNHEY and CDR2 SVGAGI. Trimming took 2 bases from V and 3 from J; bases not matched to a gene: 3. The CDR3 covers 15 residues.

The CDR3: CASSRGTGWSGGTEAFF. The CDR3 region has the DNA TGTGCCAGCAGTCGCGGGACAGGGTGGTCCGGGGGCACTGAAGCTTTCTTT. The chain is built from TRBV27 and TRBJ1-1; 9 bases line up with TRBD1. Unmatched junction bases numbered 14, after V lost 5 bases and J lost 4 bases. The CDR3 extends over 17 amino acids. The germline V gene has CDR1 MNHEY and CDR2 SMNVEV (reference sequence).

V usage is TRBV2 and J usage is TRBJ2-3; a weak D match, TRBD1 (5 bases). Germline-derived CDR1 and CDR2 are SNHLY and FYNNEI. The V and J ends lost 3 bases and 9 bases respectively, with 13 bases between them. This CDR3 is 13 amino acids long. CDR3 DNA sequence: TGTGCCAGCAGTGAGCAGGGTGAAGGAACGCAGTATTTT. Translation: CASSEQGEGTQYF.

This clone showed up just once. The rearrangement joins TRBV5-1 to TRBJ1-4, with TRBD1 matching over 7 bases. Germline CDR1 reads SGHRS; CDR2 reads YFSETQ. The CDR3 is made up of 16 amino acids. Trimming at V came to 0 bases and at J to 8 bases, leaving 10 bases not matched to a gene. As DNA, the CDR3 is TGCGCCAGCAGCTTGGTCGTCGGCACAGGGGTGGAAAAACTGTTTTTT. Translating it yields CASSLVVGTGVEKLFF.

The chain combines TRBV3-1 (or the pseudogene TRBV3-2) with TRBJ1-5, with D tentatively TRBD1 (5 bases). Trimming shortened V by 3 bases and J by 0 bases, and 6 bases separated the two germline ends. The length of the CDR3 is 14 residues. Germline-derived CDR1 and CDR2 are LGHDT and YNNKEL (reference sequence). The CDR3 sequence is CASSHQGSNQPQHF. For the CDR3, the DNA is TGTGCCAGCAGCCATCAGGGTAGCAATCAGCCCCAGCATTTT.

The genes are TRBV12-3 or TRBV12-4 and TRBJ2-7, with D possibly being TRBD2 (6 bases). The V and J ends lost 0 bases and 9 bases respectively, with 12 bases between them. The CDR3 runs to 13 residues. DNA for the CDR3: TGTGCCAGCAGTTTAGCGGTTGGGGGACTGCAGTACTTC. This gives the protein CASSLAVGGLQYF.

This sequence joins TRBV6-4 and TRBJ1-1; TRBD1 agrees at 9 bases. CDR3 length: 15 residues. Germline assignment: CDR1 MRHNA and CDR2 SNTAGT. V shed 2 bases, J shed 4 bases, and the junction held 5 bases outside the gene matches. The CDR3 DNA sequence: TGTGCCAGCAGTGACCCCACAGGGGGCATCACTGAAGCTTTCTTT. It codes for CASSDPTGGITEAFF.

V gene TRBV5-1 combines with J gene TRBJ1-4; possibly TRBD1 for D (5 bases). In germline, CDR1 is SGHRS, CDR2 YFSETQ. The CDR3 loop spans 16 amino acids. Deletions cut 5 bases from V and 8 bases from J, with 22 bases between. The CDR3 sequence: CASSPGLPDQGEKLFF. In DNA form, the CDR3 reads TGCGCCAGCAGTCCGGGACTCCCGGACCAGGGCGAAAAACTGTTTTTT.

The chain has TRBV12-5 and TRBJ2-2; D is ambiguous. Trimming took off 3 bases at V and 2 bases at J, with 4 bases between the two ends. The CDR3 length is 13 residues. Germline lookup yields CDR1 LGHNT and CDR2 FRNRAP. The CDR3 region has the DNA TGTGCTAGTGGTTTTATAAACACCGGGGAGCTGTTTTTT. This translates into CASGFINTGELFF.

The chain carries TRBV10-3 and TRBJ1-5; perhaps TRBD1 as D (6 bases). V was trimmed by 4 bases and J by 2 bases, leaving 6 bases between them. CDR1 is ENHRY and CDR2 is SYGVKD in the germline V gene. The CDR3 sequence is 13 residues long. The CDR3 here is CAISGQGNQPQHF. Written as DNA, the CDR3 is TGTGCCATCAGTGGACAGGGCAATCAGCCCCAGCATTTT.

The CDR3 region has the DNA TGTGCCAGCAGTGAATTAGCCTCCGGGACTCCACCAAGCCCGTACTTC. Its protein product is CASSELASGTPPSPYF. The chain carries TRBV2 and TRBJ2-7; D may be TRBD2 (6 bases). Per germline, CDR1 SNHLY and CDR2 FYNNEI. This CDR3 has 16 residues. V lost 2 bases, J lost 12 bases, and 26 bases lay in between.

This chain joins TRBV2 and TRBJ1-1; 8 bases line up with TRBD1. The V segment lost 5 bases and the J segment 2 bases; nucleotides outside the gene matches: 4. Germline V gene sequence: CDR1 SNHLY, CDR2 FYNNEI. This CDR3 contains 14 residues. The CDR3 sequence: CASSWDRSNTEAFF. The CDR3 bases are TGTGCCAGCAGTTGGGACAGGTCCAACACTGAAGCTTTCTTT.

Concerning this clone: At one end the junction does not follow the germline gene, possibly because of a read error. The rearrangement joins TRBV7-7 to TRBJ2-5; no reliable D call. The CDR3 spans 15 residues. Germline CDR1 is SSHAT and CDR2 is FNYEAQ (reference sequence). CDR3 in DNA: TGTGCTAGCAGCTTGGCCTATTCTCTAGTAGAGACCCAGTACTTC. Encoded protein: CASSLAYSLVETQYF. Complete variable domain (other parts from reference TRBV7-7 and TRBJ2-5): GAGVSQSPRYKVTKRGQDVTLRCDPISSHATLYWYQQALGQGPEFLTYFNYEAQPDKSGLPSDRFSAERPEGSISTLTIQRTEQRDSAMYRCASSLAYSLVETQYFGPGTRLLVL.

The J gene is TRBJ1-5, the V gene TRBV10-1, with TRBD1 matching over 8 bases. Germline trimming cut 7 bases from V and 7 bases from J; bases unmatched to any gene: 33. The CDR3 spans 22 residues. Germline loops: CDR1 WNHNN, CDR2 SYGVQD (reference sequence). Written as DNA, the CDR3 is TGCGCCAGCACCCAGCCAGCAGTGAGTGTCCCTCGAGTTGGACAGGGAGGGCAGCCCCAGCATTTT. It is translated as CASTQPAVSVPRVGQGGQPQHF.

The rearrangement links TRBV6-4 to TRBJ2-2; 9 bases are a match to TRBD1. This CDR3 comprises 16 residues. CDR1 MRHNA and CDR2 SNTAGT come from the germline V gene. J gave up 3 bases and V 0 bases, and 2 bases lay outside the gene matches. Here the CDR3 DNA reads TGTGCCAGCAGTGACTCGGACAGGGGATACACCGGGGAGCTGTTTTTT. Its protein product is CASSDSDRGYTGELFF.

The chain joins TRBV18 to TRBJ1-6, with TRBD1 matching 7 bases. The CDR3 has 15 residues. The V segment lost 2 bases and the J segment 5 bases; nucleotides outside the gene matches: 3. The germline gives CDR1 KGHSH, CDR2 LQKENI. The CDR3 spells CASSPGQGDNSPLHF. The CDR3 coding sequence is TGTGCCAGCTCACCAGGGCAGGGGGATAATTCACCCCTCCACTTT.

CDR3 region: CASSLAGDYEQYF. The CDR3 bases are TGCGCCAGCAGTCTAGCGGGGGATTACGAGCAGTACTTC. The genes are TRBV10-2 and TRBJ2-7; the match to TRBD2 covers 10 bases. This CDR3 region has 13 residues. Losses at the gene ends were 5 bases for V and 4 bases for J; bases not matched to a gene: 2. The V gene's germline CDR1 is WSHSY and CDR2 SAAADI.

The rearrangement joins TRBV27 to TRBJ2-1, with a tentative D call TRBD1 (6 bases). Germline V gives CDR1 MNHEY, CDR2 SMNVEV (reference sequence). This CDR3 region has 14 residues. V lost 7 bases, J lost 1 base, and 11 bases lay in between. The CDR3 region is CASTRDISYNEQFF. The CDR3 DNA follows: TGTGCCAGCACCCGGGACATTTCCTACAATGAGCAGTTCTTC.

The chain uses TRBV27 and TRBJ1-5; 7 positions match TRBD1. With V trimmed by 5 bases and J by 2 bases, 9 bases remained unmatched. The germline gives CDR1 MNHEY, CDR2 SMNVEV (reference sequence). The CDR3 sequence is 16 residues long. The CDR3, as DNA: TGTGCCAGCAGTCGTTCGACAGGGATGGGCAATCAGCCCCAGCATTTT. Amino acids: CASSRSTGMGNQPQHF.

The chain uses TRBV7-8 and TRBJ1-1, with TRBD1 identical over 8 bases. This CDR3 has 14 residues. Losses at the gene ends were 3 bases for V and 5 bases for J; bases not matched to a gene: 5. The germline V gene has CDR1 SGHVS and CDR2 FQNEAQ. The CDR3 nucleotides read TGTGCCAGCAGCTTTGACAGGGGAGGTACTGAAGCTTTCTTT. It is translated as CASSFDRGGTEAFF. Full variable domain (rest looked up from reference TRBV7-8 and TRBJ1-1): GAGVSQSPRYKVAKRGQDVALRCDPISGHVSLFWYQQALGQGPEFLTYFQNEAQLDKSGLPSDRFFAERPEGSVSTLKIQRTQQEDSAVYLCASSFDRGGTEAFFGQGTRLTVV.